Sequencing of this T cell receptor (beta chain) was carried out in a study of cytomegalovirus exposure and HLA in healthy donors. About the research overall: The roughly 130 validation repertoires used the same platform as the 650 to 850 first-cohort repertoires, a later analysis reported.

Method: immunoSEQ multiplex PCR; TCRdb's copy keeps in-frame clones and lacks some. The sample has approximately 200,000 clones, around 84% seen once. Regarding this clone: Its antigen remains unidentified.

Study findings and constraints: Most TCR sequences showed up rarely, but some public TCRs showed up in many donors. According to reports, the classifier identified cytomegalovirus status with high specificity and sensitivity. In the 120 validation repertoires, just under 95% of cluster scores exceeded 0, per a later analysis.

The V end was cut by 1 base, the J end by 5 bases, with 15 bases between. The length of the CDR3 is 16 residues. Germline V gives CDR1 SGHTA, CDR2 FQGTGA. This clonotype was sampled from a man aged 18 to 30 in good health and CMV-seropositive. J is TRBJ2-1 and V is TRBV7-3, with a tentative D call TRBD2 (6 bases). The specimen was PBMCs. The CDR3 nucleotides read TGTGCCAGCAGCTTAAGTCCGGGAGTAATGCACAATGAGCAGTTCTTC. Translation: CASSLSPGVMHNEQFF.